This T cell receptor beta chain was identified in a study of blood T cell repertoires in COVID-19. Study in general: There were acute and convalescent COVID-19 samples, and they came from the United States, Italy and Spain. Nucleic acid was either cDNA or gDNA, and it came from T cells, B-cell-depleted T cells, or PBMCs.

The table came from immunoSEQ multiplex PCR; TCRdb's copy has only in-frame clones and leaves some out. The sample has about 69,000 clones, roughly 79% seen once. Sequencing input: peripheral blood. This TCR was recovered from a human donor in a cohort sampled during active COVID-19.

In DNA, the CDR3 is TGTGCCAGCAGTGAAGCGAGCGGGAGGGTTCTAGGCGAGCAGTACTTC. Amino acids: CASSEASGRVLGEQYF. This chain uses TRBV2 with TRBJ2-7; 10 positions match TRBD2. CDR3 length: 16 amino acids. V shed 0 bases, J shed 6 bases, and the junction held 8 bases outside the gene matches. Germline-derived CDR1 and CDR2 are SNHLY and FYNNEI.